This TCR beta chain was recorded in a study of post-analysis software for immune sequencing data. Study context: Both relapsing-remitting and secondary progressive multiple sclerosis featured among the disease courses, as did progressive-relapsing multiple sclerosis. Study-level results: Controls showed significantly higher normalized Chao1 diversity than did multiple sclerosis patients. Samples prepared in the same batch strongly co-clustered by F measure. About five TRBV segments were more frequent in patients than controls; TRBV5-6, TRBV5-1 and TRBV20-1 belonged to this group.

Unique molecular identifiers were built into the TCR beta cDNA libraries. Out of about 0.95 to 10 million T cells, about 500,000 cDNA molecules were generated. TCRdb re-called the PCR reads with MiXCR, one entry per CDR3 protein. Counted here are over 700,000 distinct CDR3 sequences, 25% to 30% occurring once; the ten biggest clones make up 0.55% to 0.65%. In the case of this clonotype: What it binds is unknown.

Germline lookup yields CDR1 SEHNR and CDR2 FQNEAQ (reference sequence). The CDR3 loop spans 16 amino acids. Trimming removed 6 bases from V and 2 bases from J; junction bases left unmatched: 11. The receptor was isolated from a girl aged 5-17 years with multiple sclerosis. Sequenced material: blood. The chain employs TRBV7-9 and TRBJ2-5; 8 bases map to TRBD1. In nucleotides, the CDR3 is TGTGCCAGCAGGACACCGGACAGGGATATTCAAGAGACCCAGTACTTC. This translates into CASRTPDRDIQETQYF.